A selection of T cell receptor beta chains follows, all from one sample in a study of cytomegalovirus exposure and HLA in healthy donors. Measured with immunoSEQ multiplex PCR; TCRdb has only the in-frame clones, and not every one. The data contain approximately 58,000 clones, just under 95% of them singletons. The sequencing sample was made of PBMCs. These TCRs come from a man younger than 35 in good health and CMV-seronegative. CDR3s include the opening cysteine and the closing phenylalanine or tryptophan. The D gene is left open where the match is weak. Clone size is not always given. Where it is, it says once, few, many or a class for expanded clones.

V	size	D	J	CDR3	DNA
TRBV15	.	.	TRBJ2-7	CATSRGHDYEQYF	TGTGCCACCAGCAGAGGACATGACTACGAGCAGTACTTC
TRBV4-1	.	.	TRBJ2-1	CASSQGEWSYNEQFF	TGCGCCAGCAGCCAAGGGGAGTGGTCCTACAATGAGCAGTTCTTC
TRBV19	once	TRBD1	TRBJ1-5	CASSILDRGAGQPQHF	TGTGCCAGTAGTATTTTGGACAGGGGGGCCGGTCAGCCCCAGCATTTT
TRBV5-1	.	.	TRBJ1-3	CASSLNGQEPGNTIYF	TGCGCCAGCAGCTTGAACGGACAAGAGCCCGGAAACACCATATATTTT
TRBV7-2	.	.	TRBJ2-5	CASSLVVGAGETQYF	TGTGCCAGCAGCTTAGTTGTGGGAGCTGGTGAGACCCAGTACTTC
TRBV7-6	.	.	TRBJ2-6	CASSSLFVANVLTF	TGTGCCAGCAGCTCCCTATTTGTGGCCAACGTCCTGACTTTC
TRBV30	.	TRBD2	TRBJ2-1	CAWSEGLPRNEQFF	TGTGCCTGGAGTGAGGGACTACCGAGGAATGAGCAGTTCTTC
TRBV5-6	.	.	TRBJ2-3	CASSLRGIPYF	TGTGCCAGCAGCCTCCGGGGGATCCCGTATTTT
TRBV5-5	.	.	TRBJ2-2	CASRLQGNTGELFF	TGTGCCAGCAGACTACAGGGAAACACCGGGGAGCTGTTTTTT
TRBV18	.	TRBD1	TRBJ1-2	CASSPLTGQGEINYGYTF	TGTGCCAGCTCACCGCTAACGGGACAGGGGGAAATTAACTATGGCTACACCTTC
TRBV2	.	.	TRBJ2-7	CASSVRGTYPTEQYF	TGTGCCAGCAGTGTACGCGGCACATACCCTACGGAGCAGTACTTC
TRBV19	.	.	TRBJ2-3	CASSTLAVSSTDTQYF	TGTGCCAGTAGTACCTTAGCGGTTTCTAGCACAGATACGCAGTATTTT
TRBV5-1	.	TRBD1	TRBJ1-3	CASSSDGTGGNTIYF	TGCGCCAGCAGCTCTGACGGGACAGGGGGAAACACCATATATTTT
TRBV6-6	.	TRBD1	TRBJ2-3	CASSSGQGGTDTQYF	TGTGCCAGCAGCTCAGGACAGGGGGGGACAGATACGCAGTATTTT
TRBV7-2	once	.	TRBJ2-7	CASSLVAVSYEQYF	TGTGCCAGCAGCTTAGTAGCGGTCTCCTACGAGCAGTACTTC
TRBV6-1	.	TRBD2	TRBJ2-5	CASSEGLAGGVETQYF	TGTGCCAGCAGTGAAGGACTAGCGGGAGGAGTAGAGACCCAGTACTTC